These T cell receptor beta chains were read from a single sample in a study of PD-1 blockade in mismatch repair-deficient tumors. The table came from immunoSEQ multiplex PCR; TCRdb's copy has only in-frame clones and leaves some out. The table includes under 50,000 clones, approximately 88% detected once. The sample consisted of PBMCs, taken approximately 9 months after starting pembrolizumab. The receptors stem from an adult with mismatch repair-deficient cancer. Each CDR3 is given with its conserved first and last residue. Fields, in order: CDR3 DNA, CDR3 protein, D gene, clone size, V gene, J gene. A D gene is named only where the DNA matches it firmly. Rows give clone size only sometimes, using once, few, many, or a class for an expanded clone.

CDR3nt: TGCAGCGCGGGACAGGGGGCAGGTCAGCCCCAGCATTTT; CDR3aa: CSAGQGAGQPQHF; d_gene: TRBD1; abundance: -; v_gene: TRBV29-1; j_gene: TRBJ1-5
CDR3nt: TGTGCCAGCTCACCTGTTTCGGACCTGGGGGCTAGCGAGCAGTTCTTC; CDR3aa: CASSPVSDLGASEQFF; d_gene: -; abundance: -; v_gene: TRBV18; j_gene: TRBJ2-1
CDR3nt: TGTGCCAGCAGCTTAGCCCCTGCAACTAATGAAAAACTGTTTTTT; CDR3aa: CASSLAPATNEKLFF; d_gene: -; abundance: -; v_gene: TRBV7-2; j_gene: TRBJ1-4
CDR3nt: TGTGCCTGGAGTCGGGATAGCAATCAGCCCCAGCATTTT; CDR3aa: CAWSRDSNQPQHF; d_gene: -; abundance: -; v_gene: TRBV30; j_gene: TRBJ1-5
CDR3nt: TGTGCCAGCAGCGTAGATAGCAATCAGCCCCAGCATTTT; CDR3aa: CASSVDSNQPQHF; d_gene: -; abundance: -; v_gene: TRBV5-8; j_gene: TRBJ1-5
CDR3nt: TGTGCCAGCAGTTTAGAGGGACTAGCGGGAGCTGCGGGACACTCCTACGAGCAGTACTTC; CDR3aa: CASSLEGLAGAAGHSYEQYF; d_gene: TRBD2; abundance: once; v_gene: TRBV27; j_gene: TRBJ2-7
CDR3nt: TGTGCCAGCAGACGTAGACTAGCGGGAGTTTTAAGCACAGATACGCAGTATTTT; CDR3aa: CASRRRLAGVLSTDTQYF; d_gene: TRBD2; abundance: -; v_gene: TRBV7-9; j_gene: TRBJ2-3
CDR3nt: TGTGCCAGCAGCTTAGAGTTAATCCGGGGGGGTACGAACACCGGGGAGCTGTTTTTT; CDR3aa: CASSLELIRGGTNTGELFF; d_gene: TRBD2; abundance: -; v_gene: TRBV7-9; j_gene: TRBJ2-2
CDR3nt: TGTGCCAGCAGCAGAACCGGGACTAGCGGGAGGGGGTACGAGCAGTACTTC; CDR3aa: CASSRTGTSGRGYEQYF; d_gene: TRBD2; abundance: -; v_gene: TRBV5-4; j_gene: TRBJ2-7
CDR3nt: TGCGCCAGCAGCCCCGGGACAGGGGAGTATAGCAATCAGCCCCAGCATTTT; CDR3aa: CASSPGTGEYSNQPQHF; d_gene: TRBD1; abundance: -; v_gene: TRBV5-1; j_gene: TRBJ1-5
CDR3nt: TGCGCCAGCAGCTTGGGAGGTTCAAACTCCTACAATGAGCAGTTCTTC; CDR3aa: CASSLGGSNSYNEQFF; d_gene: -; abundance: -; v_gene: TRBV5-1; j_gene: TRBJ2-1
CDR3nt: TGTGCCAGCAGTGAAGGACTAGCGGGAGGTTTAGAGACCCAGTACTTC; CDR3aa: CASSEGLAGGLETQYF; d_gene: TRBD2; abundance: -; v_gene: TRBV6-1; j_gene: TRBJ2-5
CDR3nt: TGTGCCAGCAGTTTAAGCGAGGAGTGGGGACTAGGGTCCGGGGAGCTGTTTTTT; CDR3aa: CASSLSEEWGLGSGELFF; d_gene: TRBD2; abundance: -; v_gene: TRBV28; j_gene: TRBJ2-2
CDR3nt: TGTGCCAGCAGTTCCACAGGGAATGGCTACACCTTC; CDR3aa: CASSSTGNGYTF; d_gene: -; abundance: -; v_gene: TRBV6-1; j_gene: TRBJ1-2
CDR3nt: TGTGCCAGCAGGAGGACTAGCAGCTCCTACGAGCAGTACTTC; CDR3aa: CASRRTSSSYEQYF; d_gene: TRBD2; abundance: -; v_gene: TRBV6-5; j_gene: TRBJ2-7
CDR3nt: TGTGCCTGGAGCCCGAGGTGGGAAAAACTGTTTTTT; CDR3aa: CAWSPRWEKLFF; d_gene: -; abundance: -; v_gene: TRBV30; j_gene: TRBJ1-4
CDR3nt: TGTGCCAGCAGTTTAAGCTCTGGCGGGCGGCGGAACACCATATATTTT; CDR3aa: CASSLSSGGRRNTIYF; d_gene: -; abundance: -; v_gene: TRBV28; j_gene: TRBJ1-3
CDR3nt: TGTGCCAGCAGCTTAGGAGCAGATACGCAGTATTTT; CDR3aa: CASSLGADTQYF; d_gene: -; abundance: -; v_gene: TRBV11-2; j_gene: TRBJ2-3
CDR3nt: TGCAGCGTTGTCGTGCAGGCCAGCAATCAGCCCCAGCATTTT; CDR3aa: CSVVVQASNQPQHF; d_gene: -; abundance: -; v_gene: TRBV29-1; j_gene: TRBJ1-5
CDR3nt: TGTGCCAGCAGCTCCGGAGGTCAGCCCCAGCATTTT; CDR3aa: CASSSGGQPQHF; d_gene: -; abundance: -; v_gene: TRBV7-9; j_gene: TRBJ1-5
CDR3nt: TGTGCCAGTAGTATTTCCAGGGATAATTCACCCCTCCACTTT; CDR3aa: CASSISRDNSPLHF; d_gene: -; abundance: -; v_gene: TRBV19; j_gene: TRBJ1-6
CDR3nt: TGTGCCAGCAGTTTTCTCCGGGGACAGGGAGGAGGTGAGCAGTTCTTC; CDR3aa: CASSFLRGQGGGEQFF; d_gene: TRBD1; abundance: -; v_gene: TRBV28; j_gene: TRBJ2-1